These T cell receptor beta chains were read from a single sample in a study of blood T cell repertoires in COVID-19. The method was immunoSEQ multiplex PCR; TCRdb's version includes in-frame clones alone and lacks a portion of them. The sample shows 150,000 to 200,000 clones, approximately 80% of them seen only once. Sequences were obtained from PBMCs or T cells enriched from blood (not recorded which). The receptors were sampled from a man between 40 and 49 years old who had recovered from COVID-19. The conserved cysteine and the conserved F or W are not part of the CDR3 here. Each record gives: V gene, D gene, CDR3 protein. A D gene is named only where the DNA matches it firmly.

>TRBV6-4|.
ASRLGAGSPLH
>TRBV11-3|.
ASSLQGINNEQF
>TRBV19|TRBD1
ASAPTGTGNANYGYT
>TRBV6-5|.
ASSYPDSPHGYT
>TRBV5-6|.
ASSLAPTNQYEQY
>TRBV14|.
ASSAWTAITGELF
>TRBV30|TRBD1
AWKKPGQGSNEQF
>TRBV7-2|.
ASSLERMDSGTNTGELF
>TRBV18|TRBD1
ASSPGTGFLYQETQY
>TRBV6-5|.
ASIQGQSQETQY
>TRBV2|.
ASQWEEETQY
>TRBV4-2|TRBD2
ASSQGPGLKQGEQF
>TRBV30|TRBD1
AWGGQPLTNYGYT
>TRBV19|TRBD1
ASSPQGAGGYT
>TRBV13|TRBD2
ASSLAGRGSTDTQY
>TRBV5-4|TRBD1
ASSEQGAGGYT
>TRBV7-6|.
ASSFDTDYEQY
>TRBV18|.
ASSPSRADTQY
>TRBV20-1|TRBD1
SAGPGQGT
>TRBV5-1|TRBD2
ASSPLPSGGKETQY
>TRBV2|.
ASSEFSSYEQY
>TRBV19|.
ASSFGQPQH
>TRBV6-1|TRBD1
ASSEPGTGVNTEAF
>TRBV9|.
ASSVGGGSGYT
>TRBV5-1|.
ASSAEGATNEKLF
>TRBV10-2|.
ASSESRRGGTGELF
>TRBV27|.
ASSLGPRSIPDTQY
>TRBV5-1|TRBD2
ASSSGEFVGNEQF
>TRBV7-3|TRBD1
ASSVSGTEDYGYT
>TRBV19|TRBD1
ASSHGTANTEAF
>TRBV4-2|.
ASSQDRSEKLF
>TRBV30|TRBD1
AWRADRDSLSYGYT
>TRBV6-1|.
ASSDERGRDRPQH
>TRBV25-1|.
ASRVQGYTGELF
>TRBV24-1|TRBD1
AISTGLGTEAF
>TRBV5-1|.
ASSPTREEEKLF
>TRBV19|.
ASSIRGVNTEAF
>TRBV7-9|TRBD1
ASSPGQGHGYT
>TRBV5-6|.
ASSLRGWSKGSYEQY
>TRBV5-3|.
ARSLYRERGYT
>TRBV5-6|.
ASSAEGYNSPLH
>TRBV2|TRBD1
ASSPTPTGYSNQPQH
>TRBV9|TRBD1
ASSPQGQGITGELF
>TRBV5-1|.
ASSLVGGPGNTIY
>TRBV19|TRBD1
ASSYGTGYNEQF
>TRBV19|.
ASSTGAEGADTQY
>TRBV5-1|TRBD2
ASSLGTRRF
>TRBV6-1|.
ASSEALGTHTDTQY
>TRBV5-4|TRBD2
ASSLDSGSANTGELF
>TRBV3-1/TRBV3-2|TRBD1
ASSQGNRGWNYGYT
>TRBV7-3|TRBD1
ASSFFSGGRVQNTEAF
>TRBV30|TRBD1
AWGPGWRGRTIY
>TRBV3-1/TRBV3-2|TRBD2
ASSQDGSGGARETQY
>TRBV7-7|TRBD1
ASSLGVQGSPQDTQY